These 21 T cell receptor beta chains came from one sample sequenced in a study of blood T cells in healthy people across ages. A second PCR, run for about 6 to 12 cycles, used a sample-barcoded 5' primer plus a J-beta primer mix. TCRdb passed the 5' RACE reads through MiXCR, listing each CDR3 protein once. The sample holds hundreds of thousands of distinct CDR3 sequences; 45% to 50% are singletons and the top ten take around a third. Source material: blood. The receptors originated from a woman aged 55-70 years in good health.

The rearrangement links TRBV9 to TRBJ2-3, with D maybe TRBD1 (6 bases). Germline V gene lookup returns CDR1 SGDLS and CDR2 YYNGEE. This CDR3 comprises 15 residues. V was cut by 4 bases and J by 0 bases, with 12 bases left in between. CDR3: CASSPRTESTDTQYF. CDR3 bases: TGTGCCAGCAGCCCGCGGACAGAGAGCACAGATACGCAGTATTTT.

A few counts support this clonotype. V usage is TRBV5-1 and J usage is TRBJ2-1; 13 nucleotides agree with TRBD2. This CDR3 spans 19 amino acids. Germline CDR1 and CDR2: SGHRS and YFSETQ. V shed 3 bases and J 0 bases; nucleotides not matched to a gene: 9. The CDR3 region has the DNA TGCGCCAGCAGCTCCACCGGGACTAGCGGGGATAGCTCCTACAATGAGCAGTTCTTC. This gives the protein CASSSTGTSGDSSYNEQFF.

This clonotype appeared a single time. V and J are TRBV20-1 and TRBJ2-7; no clear D. Germline V gives CDR1 DFQATT, CDR2 SNEGSKA (reference sequence). The CDR3 length is 15 residues. Here the CDR3 DNA reads TGCAGCCCGCTTCTCCGGGCCGCCGGCTCCTACGAGCAGTACTTC. This gives the protein CSPLLRAAGSYEQYF.

The CDR3 spells CASSRDGNEKLFF. Here the CDR3 DNA reads TGTGCCAGCAGCCGGGACGGGAATGAAAAACTGTTTTTT. The chain links TRBV5-5 to TRBJ1-4; weak D call: TRBD1 (5 bases). Per germline, CDR1 SGHKS and CDR2 YYEKEE (reference sequence). This CDR3 region has 13 residues. Trimming took off 4 bases at V and 5 bases at J, with 9 bases between the two ends.

The rearrangement links TRBV3-1 to TRBJ1-1; D is possibly TRBD1 (6 bases). CDR1 is LGHDT and CDR2 is YNNKEL in the germline V gene (reference sequence). Trimming stripped 7 bases from V and 4 bases from J, with 13 bases between. There are 13 residues in the CDR3. CDR3: CASTLQGPTEAFF. DNA for the CDR3: TGTGCCAGCACTCTTCAGGGGCCCACTGAAGCTTTCTTT.

This clonotype is a singleton in its sample. The gene calls are TRBV6-6 and TRBJ2-1, with D possibly being TRBD2 (6 bases). Trimming stripped 11 bases from V and 10 bases from J, with 24 bases between. The germline V gene has CDR1 MNHNY and CDR2 SVGAGI (reference sequence). The CDR3 has 14 residues. DNA for the CDR3: TGTGCCGCGTCCTACGGGACTTTCAGTAGAGAGCAGTTCTTC. Amino acid sequence: CAASYGTFSREQFF.

This clonotype was detected only a few times. The chain joins TRBV4-2 to TRBJ2-7, with D unclear. The germline V and J ends were trimmed by 4 bases and 2 bases, with 9 bases remaining between them. The CDR3 consists of 13 residues. Germline CDR1 is LGHNA and CDR2 is YNFKEQ. The CDR3 bases are TGTGCCAGCAGCCCCGACAAGACCTACGAGCAGTACTTC. This encodes CASSPDKTYEQYF.

This clonotype was counted once. The chain employs TRBV13 and TRBJ2-5, with D perhaps TRBD2 (5 bases). The CDR3 is 14 residues long. Germline V gene sequence: CDR1 PRHDT, CDR2 FYEKMQ (reference sequence). The V and J ends lost 5 bases and 2 bases respectively, with 12 bases between them. The CDR3 here is CASSPRREQETQYF. DNA of the CDR3: TGTGCCAGCAGCCCCAGACGGGAACAAGAGACCCAGTACTTC.

V and J are TRBV20-1 and TRBJ2-7, with D unresolved. V gave up 6 bases and J gave up 4 bases, with 16 bases separating them. This CDR3 comprises 13 residues. The germline V gene has CDR1 DFQATT and CDR2 SNEGSKA (reference sequence). This chain's CDR3 is CSAERGVEYEQYF. DNA for the CDR3: TGCAGTGCGGAGAGAGGTGTCGAGTACGAGCAGTACTTC.

This sequence joins TRBV5-4 and TRBJ2-3; 9 bases agree with TRBD2. CDR3 length: 16 amino acids. CDR1 SGHNT and CDR2 YYREEE come from the germline V gene (reference sequence). V was pared by 5 bases and J by 1 base, with 8 bases of the junction left unmatched. The CDR3 reads CASRQTSGRGTDTQYF. DNA for the CDR3: TGTGCCAGCAGGCAGACTAGCGGAAGAGGCACAGATACGCAGTATTTT.

The gene calls are TRBV7-3 and TRBJ2-3, with D possibly TRBD2 on 5 matching bases. V lost 2 bases and J 9 bases, leaving 18 bases between the germline ends. CDR1 is SGHTA, CDR2 FQGTGA, per germline. The CDR3 sequence is 15 residues long. The CDR3 DNA reads TGTGCCAGCAGCTTATCGTCGGGAAGCTTCTTCACGCAGTATTTT. It is translated as CASSLSSGSFFTQYF.

There are a few counts of this clonotype. The V gene is TRBV7-9, the J gene TRBJ2-7; the D is unclear. V was clipped by 5 bases and J by 6 bases, with 11 bases between them. Germline loops: CDR1 SEHNR, CDR2 FQNEAQ (reference sequence). The CDR3 is made up of 12 amino acids. CDR3 protein: CASSGRAFEQYF. The DNA for the CDR3 is TGTGCCAGCAGCGGACGGGCTTTCGAGCAGTACTTC.

This chain links TRBV20-1 with TRBJ2-3, with D tentatively TRBD2 (6 bases). V lost 2 bases, J lost 4 bases, and 16 bases lay in between. The CDR3 consists of 15 residues. Germline-derived CDR1 and CDR2 are DFQATT and SNEGSKA (reference sequence). The CDR3 DNA is TGCAGTGCTAGAATGCCCCTCTCGGGGGCAGATACGCAGTATTTT. As protein: CSARMPLSGADTQYF.

This clonotype was observed a few times. This sequence may be a read error, since a much larger clone differs from it by one base. The chain couples TRBV12-3 or TRBV12-4 to TRBJ1-2; maybe TRBD1 (5 bases). V gave up 10 bases and J gave up 0 bases, with 12 bases separating them. The CDR3 sequence is 13 residues long. For the CDR3, the DNA is TGTGCCATCGGGGACCCAGCTAACTATGGCTACACCTTC. Protein sequence: CAIGDPANYGYTF.

V is TRBV18 and J is TRBJ2-1, with 15 bases aligning to TRBD2. The germline V gene has CDR1 KGHSH and CDR2 LQKENI. Trimming cost V 4 bases and J 2 bases; bases outside gene matches: 6. The CDR3 contains 18 residues. CDR3 nucleotides: TGTGCCAGCTCACGAGGGACTAGCGGGAGGCCAGCCTACAATGAGCAGTTCTTC. It yields the protein CASSRGTSGRPAYNEQFF.

This chain links TRBV2 with TRBJ2-3, with unresolved D. CDR3 size: 15 residues. The V gene's germline CDR1 is SNHLY and CDR2 FYNNEI. V was trimmed by 6 bases and J by 4 bases, leaving 17 bases between them. CDR3 DNA sequence: TGTGCCAGCAGCACAAGCATAGGAGTAGCAGATACGCAGTATTTT. Its translation is CASSTSIGVADTQYF.

The chain employs TRBV20-1 and TRBJ2-1, with TRBD2 matching over 11 bases. J was trimmed by 7 bases and V by 1 base; bases with no gene match: 9. Per the germline V gene, CDR1 is DFQATT and CDR2 is SNEGSKA (reference sequence). The length of the CDR3 is 16 residues. The CDR3 protein is CSARGTSGQHWNEQFF. CDR3 DNA sequence: TGCAGTGCTAGAGGGACTAGCGGGCAACACTGGAATGAGCAGTTCTTC.

The CDR3 is CASSLRLGNEQYF. CDR3 DNA: TGTGCCAGCAGTTTACGTTTGGGGAATGAGCAGTACTTC. This rearrangement joins TRBV28 to TRBJ2-5; no reliable D call. V lost 2 bases and J 11 bases, leaving 15 bases between the germline ends. This CDR3 has 13 amino acids. Germline V gives CDR1 MDHEN, CDR2 SYDVKM. The variable domain in full, completed from reference TRBV28 and TRBJ2-5, reads DVKVTQSSRYLVKRTGEKVFLECVQDMDHENMFWYRQDPGLGLRLIYFSYDVKMKEKGDIPEGYSVSREKKERFSLILESASTNQTSMYLCASSLRLGNEQYFGPGTRLLVL.

V gene TRBV4-2 combines with J gene TRBJ2-1; TRBD2 agrees at 9 bases. The CDR3 extends over 18 amino acids. Germline lookup yields CDR1 LGHNA and CDR2 YNFKEQ. Unmatched junction bases numbered 10, after V lost 0 bases and J lost 4 bases. The CDR3 loop is CASSQDPGTSNVYNEQFF. CDR3 coding DNA: TGTGCCAGCAGCCAAGACCCCGGGACTAGCAATGTATACAATGAGCAGTTCTTC.

This chain joins TRBV6-5 and TRBJ2-7; D remains ambiguous. This CDR3 contains 15 residues. Germline V lookup: CDR1 MNHEY, CDR2 SVGAGI. Trimming shortened V by 5 bases and J by 0 bases, and 14 bases separated the two germline ends. The CDR3 DNA sequence: TGTGCCAGCAGTCGCACTGCCAGGAGCTCCTACGAGCAGTACTTC. Its translation: CASSRTARSSYEQYF.

The chain combines TRBV28 with TRBJ2-7; D may be TRBD1 (5 bases). The CDR3 consists of 13 residues. V was pared by 7 bases and J by 2 bases, with 12 bases between. Germline lookup yields CDR1 MDHEN and CDR2 SYDVKM. CDR3 coding DNA: TGTGCCAGCAACGGCCCAGGGACCTACGAGCAGTACTTC. Amino acids: CASNGPGTYEQYF.